A selection of T cell receptor beta chains follows, all from one sample in a study of cytomegalovirus exposure and HLA in healthy donors. This table comes from immunoSEQ multiplex PCR, and its TCRdb copy is limited to in-frame clones, with some not included. The table shows under 200,000 clones, with roughly 75% occurring only once. The specimen was PBMCs. Receptors originate from a woman aged 45 to 65 in good health and CMV-seropositive. The CDR3 runs from the conserved cysteine through the conserved F or W. Fields, in order: V gene, CDR3 length, clone size, J gene, D gene, CDR3 protein, CDR3 DNA. The D gene is left open where the match is weak. Size is omitted from some rows. Given values are once, few, many or a class for expanded clones.

>TRBV29-1|13|.|TRBJ1-2|.
CSVGNRANYGYTF
TGCAGCGTTGGAAACAGGGCGAACTATGGCTACACCTTC
>TRBV4-3|17|.|TRBJ2-1|.
CASSQDFSGGSYNEQFF
TGCGCCAGCAGCCAAGATTTTTCAGGGGGGTCCTACAATGAGCAGTTCTTC
>TRBV6-5|15|.|TRBJ1-1|TRBD1
CASSSTGTGGGEAFF
TGTGCCAGCAGTTCTACCGGGACAGGAGGGGGTGAAGCTTTCTTT
>TRBV6-1|13|once|TRBJ1-6|.
CASSELENSPLHF
TGTGCCAGCAGTGAACTTGAGAATTCACCCCTCCACTTT
>TRBV28|13|.|TRBJ1-6|.
CGTWTSYNSPLHF
TGTGGTACCTGGACATCCTATAATTCACCCCTCCACTTT
>TRBV7-8|21|.|TRBJ1-2|TRBD1
CASTSRFSVIFMDRVGYGYTF
TGTGCCAGCACCAGTAGGTTTAGTGTCATCTTTATGGACAGGGTGGGCTATGGCTACACCTTC
>TRBV5-1|15|.|TRBJ1-1|.
CASSLVVAGNTEAFF
TGCGCCAGCAGCTTGGTAGTCGCGGGGAACACTGAAGCTTTCTTT
>TRBV5-4|14|.|TRBJ1-1|.
CASSQQDTLTEAFF
TGTGCCAGCAGCCAGCAGGACACCCTGACTGAAGCTTTCTTT
>TRBV7-3|15|.|TRBJ1-1|TRBD1
CASSLQPTGRSEAFF
TGTGCCAGCAGCCTACAACCGACAGGGAGATCTGAAGCTTTCTTT
>TRBV29-1|14|.|TRBJ1-1|TRBD1
CSVARQGLNTEAFF
TGCAGCGTTGCCCGACAGGGATTGAACACTGAAGCTTTCTTT
>TRBV21-1|15|few|TRBJ1-2|.
CASSRKTGGNYGYTF
TGTGCCAGCAGCAGGAAGACAGGGGGCAACTATGGCTACACCTTC
>TRBV18|14|.|TRBJ1-1|.
CASSQQGRVTEAFF
TGTGCCAGCTCCCAACAGGGTAGGGTCACTGAAGCTTTCTTT
>TRBV7-2|15|once|TRBJ2-5|.
CASSSPPRVRETQYF
TGTGCCAGCAGCTCGCCCCCCAGGGTCCGGGAGACCCAGTACTTC